This TCR beta chain originates from a study of T cell responses to AZD1222 COVID-19 vaccine. Whole-study results and caveats: Two doses of AZD1222 preceded a rise in Spike-specific TCR breadth and depth. Close to half of spike-specific TCRs reportedly recognize unmutated variant regions. No repertoire was sampled before or during the peak T cell response, only after it.

Germline loops: CDR1 MNHEY, CDR2 SVGAGI. The CDR3 spans 15 residues. The V end was cut by 0 bases, the J end by 0 bases, with 8 bases between. With respect to this clone: The antigen is not known.

Only in-frame clones appear in the TCRdb table, and some are missing; sequencing was by immunoSEQ multiplex PCR. The table includes roughly 150,000 clones, more than 85% detected once. The chain uses TRBV6-5 and TRBJ1-1; D call uncertain. Sequenced material: peripheral blood, taken on day 0 of AZD1222 vaccination. The clonotype originates from an adult in good health. CDR3 amino acids: CASSYSGRLNTEAFF. The CDR3 DNA reads TGTGCCAGCAGTTACTCGGGCAGATTGAACACTGAAGCTTTCTTT.